A selection of T cell receptor beta chains follows, all from one sample in a study of T cell repertoires in cytomegalovirus infection. TCRdb independently ran MiXCR on the reads; one entry per CDR3 protein. The sample has hundreds of thousands of distinct CDR3 sequences, 24% seen once; the top ten hold 8%. Sequencing input: CD8+ T cells from PBMCs. The receptors derive from a human donor in good health (CMV status not recorded). Some clones in this sample may be carry-over from other donors' samples. CDR3s include the opening cysteine and the closing phenylalanine or tryptophan. D genes are given only for firm matches. Rows may omit the clone size; those that give it use once, few, many or a size class.

few	TRBV20-1	NA	TRBJ2-7	13	TGCAGTGCTAGGAAAAGGCAATCCTACGAGCAGTACTTC	CSARKRQSYEQYF
NA	TRBV7-9	TRBD2	TRBJ2-1	18	TGTGCCAGCAGCTTAGTCGGGGCGGGGGAGTCTCCCTACAATGAGCAGTTCTTC	CASSLVGAGESPYNEQFF
NA	TRBV27	NA	TRBJ2-1	17	TGTGCCAGCAGTTTATCTATCCCTCAGACAGTTCACAATGAGCAGTTCTTC	CASSLSIPQTVHNEQFF
many	TRBV7-8	NA	TRBJ2-7	17	TGTGCCAGCAGCTTCAGCCGGGACCCAGAAAGCTCCTACGAGCAGTACTTC	CASSFSRDPESSYEQYF
NA	TRBV29-1	NA	TRBJ1-2	15	TGCAGCGTTGAAGAAGCCGGCCTCTTGGGCTATGGCTACACCTTC	CSVEEAGLLGYGYTF
NA	TRBV29-1	TRBD1	TRBJ1-2	15	TGCAGCGTTGCCGGGACAGTCAACAGTAACTATGGCTACACCTTC	CSVAGTVNSNYGYTF
many	TRBV11-2	NA	TRBJ2-5	13	TGTGCCAGCAGCTTAAATTTCCAAGAGACCCAGTACTTC	CASSLNFQETQYF
many	TRBV7-2	TRBD2	TRBJ2-1	15	TGTGCCAGCAGCTTAGACCCCGGGGGGATCAATGAGCAGTTCTTC	CASSLDPGGINEQFF
NA	TRBV5-6	TRBD1	TRBJ1-2	13	TGTGCCAGCAGCCAGGACAGGAACTATGGCTACACCTTC	CASSQDRNYGYTF
many	TRBV6-5	TRBD2	TRBJ2-5	16	TGTGCCAGCAGTTACTCCTTCGCGGGGGGGCGAGAGACCCAGTACTTC	CASSYSFAGGRETQYF
few	TRBV12-3/TRBV12-4	NA	TRBJ2-2	13	TGTGCCAGCAGCCGTAGGGTGACCGGGGAGCTGTTTTTT	CASSRRVTGELFF
NA	TRBV19	NA	TRBJ1-1	12	TGTGCCAGTCAAGGAGGTTGGACTGAAGCTTTCTTT	CASQGGWTEAFF
many	TRBV7-6	TRBD1	TRBJ1-1	15	TGTGCCAGCAGCTCAGGGACAGGGGGAGGCACTGAAGCTTTCTTT	CASSSGTGGGTEAFF